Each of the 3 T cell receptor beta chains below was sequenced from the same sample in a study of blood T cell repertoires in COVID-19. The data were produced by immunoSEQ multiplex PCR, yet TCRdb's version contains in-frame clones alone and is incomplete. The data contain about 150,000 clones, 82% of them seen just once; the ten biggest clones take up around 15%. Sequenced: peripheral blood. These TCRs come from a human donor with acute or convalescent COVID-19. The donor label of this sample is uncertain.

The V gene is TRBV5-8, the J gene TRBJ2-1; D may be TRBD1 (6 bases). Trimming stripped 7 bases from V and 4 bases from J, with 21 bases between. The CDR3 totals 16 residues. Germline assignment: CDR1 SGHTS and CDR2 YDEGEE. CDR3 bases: TGTGCCAGCCCGGCAACCTCCGGGACATTTTACAATGAGCAGTTCTTC. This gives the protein CASPATSGTFYNEQFF.

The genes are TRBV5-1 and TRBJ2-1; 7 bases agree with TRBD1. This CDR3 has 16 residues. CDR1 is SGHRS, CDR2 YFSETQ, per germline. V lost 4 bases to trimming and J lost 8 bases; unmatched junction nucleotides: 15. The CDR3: CASSPDGQASRDEQFF. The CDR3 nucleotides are TGCGCCAGCAGCCCCGATGGACAGGCCAGCCGGGATGAGCAGTTCTTC.

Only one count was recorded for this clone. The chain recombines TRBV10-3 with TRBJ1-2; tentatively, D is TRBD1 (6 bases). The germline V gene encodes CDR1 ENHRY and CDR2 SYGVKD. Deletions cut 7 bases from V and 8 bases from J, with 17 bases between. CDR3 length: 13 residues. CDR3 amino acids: CAITRDKRDGYTF. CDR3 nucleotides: TGTGCCATCACCCGGGACAAGCGGGACGGCTACACCTTC.